This T cell receptor (beta chain) was profiled in a study of cytomegalovirus exposure and HLA in healthy donors (dated 2017 in TCRdb). About the study as a whole: According to a later analysis, one platform produced both the 110 or so validation repertoires and the 550 to 800 repertoires of the first cohort. The study aimed to test whether signatures of past pathogen exposure could be identified by cataloging public T cell receptors. A separate validation cohort of more than 100 different subjects was used in addition to the approximately 700-subject first cohort. High-throughput TCR immunosequencing, statistical association of individual TCRs with disease status, and machine learning were combined to predict cytomegalovirus infection status. Paper-wide results and their limitations: A later analysis had no HLA typing for the validation cohort, so co-occurrence there was scored across all 120 or so repertoires. In a later analysis, TCRs clustered in the first cohort were found to also tend to co-occur in the approximately 120 validation repertoires, with around 94% of cluster scores above 0. The classifier was reported to diagnose cytomegalovirus status with high specificity and sensitivity in both the original cohort and the validation cohort. Across donors, most TCR sequences were observed very rarely, whereas some public TCRs were present in many individuals. A few of the identified cytomegalovirus-associated TCR beta chains were confirmed in vitro to be specific for cytomegalovirus antigens. The authors suggested that the approach could potentially be generalized to other disease states and immunological phenotypes. In the study, approximately 160 TCR beta chains were listed as associated with cytomegalovirus.

The library was prepared using the immunoSEQ multiplex PCR assay. The study's own analysis went as follows. A statistical classification framework was built to diagnose cytomegalovirus status from the catalog of TCR beta chain sequences. TCRdb provides this immuneACCESS table in a form limited to in-frame rearrangements. Some clones are lacking; in checked studies, under half of them reflect an unresolved V gene, and why the rest are absent is not known. V and J calls and clone size are as listed in that table; D and trimming were resolved from the DNA. Present in this sample are about 280,000 clones, 88% of which were seen just once. Jointly, the top ten make up approximately 0.94% of the sample. Separate from the roughly 630-subject first cohort, the validation cohort of 95 to 150 subjects was the group to which the donors belonged. As for this clone: Its recognized antigen is unknown. Base qualities are not recorded, but no much larger clone differs from it by a single base.

Measured from the cysteine to the phenylalanine, the CDR3 is 16 residues long. CDR3 DNA only is kept here, 48 bases in frame from base 1. CDR1 and CDR2, per the germline V gene (reference sequence), are SGHKS and YYEKEE. Trimmed from V: 2 bases; trimmed from J: 0 bases; junction bases lacking a gene match: 6. This TCR derives from a young woman in good health and CMV-seronegative. The V gene is TRBV5-5 and the J gene is TRBJ2-7; TRBD1 lines up with 9 middle nucleotides. The source material was PBMCs. Read as DNA, the sequence is TGTGCCAGCAGCTTCACCCGGGACAGGGCCTCCTACGAGCAGTACTTC. Translation gives CASSFTRDRASYEQYF.